This entry is about one T cell receptor (beta chain). This clonotype was observed at least ten times. Its antigen is not yet known. No clone much larger than this one lies a single base away; base qualities are absent. This specimen belongs to a study of T cell repertoires in cytomegalovirus infection (dated by TCRdb to between 2019 and 2020). With respect to the entire study: Peptide stimulations targeted recently identified HLA-C-restricted CMV epitopes, whose presentation resists viral immunomodulation, together with well-studied HLA-B-restricted epitopes. The HLA type of each donor mattered for the analysis, because public TCR beta signatures pointed to carriage of CMV infection along with the matching HLA type.

The intended sense of this specimen's treatment or condition label: in vitro stimulation with specific CMV peptide epitopes to enrich CMV-specific T cells. Instrument used: Illumina HiSeq 1500. The raw public data were reprocessed by TCRdb itself: fastp quality trimming at Q25, MiXCR clonotype calling, in-frame beta chains only. Each entry merges the rows of one CDR3 protein and shows their most common DNA and genes. The sample includes approximately 990,000 distinct CDR3 sequences, with 25% to 40% observed a single time. The ten largest clones add up to around an eighth of the sample. Overall study outcomes, separate from this receptor: Carriers of CMV infection plus the relevant HLA type were discriminated by the cumulative frequency of public TCR beta family members in the study cohort and in an independent roughly 370-donor cohort. In the ex vivo response, HLA-C-restricted CMV-specific TCR beta clonotypes were dominant, and in two of eight donors the single most frequent clonotype came from this HLA-C-restricted group.

Sequencing used cultured CD8+ T cells from PBMCs, obtained from culture after CMV antigen stimulation. This receptor was taken from a human donor in good health (CMV status not recorded). Some clones in this sample may be carry-over from other donors' samples.

This receptor carries the CDR3 CASSSSRNEQFF. The nucleotides are TGTGCCAGCAGCTCGTCGAGGAATGAGCAGTTCTTC. The chain is encoded by TRBV7-2 joined to TRBJ2-1; no D segment can be confidently identified. Cut back by 4 bases and 7 bases, the V and J ends lie 8 bases apart. Measured from the cysteine to the phenylalanine, the CDR3 is 12 residues long. The retained sequence is limited to the CDR3, 36 bases, with the frame set at the first base. From a lookup of the germline V gene, CDR1 and CDR2 are SGHTA and FQGNSA.